The 8 T cell receptor beta chains listed next were all sequenced from one sample in a study of Ad26.COV2.S vaccination and SARS-CoV-2 variants. Treatment given: around 19 received Ad26.COV2.S at low or high dose, single or two shots; 5 received placebo; per-sample allocation not given. After the first vaccine or placebo injection, samples were drawn on day 63. Method: immunoSEQ multiplex PCR; TCRdb's copy keeps in-frame clones and lacks some. Here the sample spans roughly 700,000 clones, roughly 90% being singletons. The specimen comprised peripheral blood, sampled in a trial of Ad26.COV2.S vaccine versus placebo. The source is a person aged 18 to 59 who received the Ad26.COV2.S COVID-19 vaccine or a placebo.

This clone was counted only a few times. In nucleotides, the CDR3 is TGTGCCAGCAGTGAGCCCAGGGGCCCCCCCTACGAGCAGTACTTC. Translating gives CASSEPRGPPYEQYF. The chain joins TRBV25-1 to TRBJ2-7; possibly TRBD1 for D (6 bases). V was shortened by 3 bases and J by 2 bases, with 14 bases between the two germline ends. Germline V gene data show CDR1 as MGHDK and CDR2 as SYGVNS. The CDR3 has 15 residues.

The chain has TRBV11-3 and TRBJ2-1; the match to TRBD2 covers 15 bases. The CDR3 runs to 15 residues. J lost 9 bases, V lost 4 bases, and 4 bases had no gene match. CDR1 and CDR2 from the germline V gene are SGHNT and YENEEA. The CDR3 sequence is CASSSGTSGGIEQFF. CDR3 nucleotides: TGTGCCAGCAGCTCCGGGACTAGCGGGGGGATTGAGCAGTTCTTC.

The chain carries TRBV7-9 and TRBJ1-6, with TRBD1 matching over 11 bases. Trimming removed 5 bases from V and 9 bases from J; junction bases left unmatched: 6. CDR1 is SEHNR and CDR2 is FQNEAQ in the germline V gene (reference sequence). The CDR3 runs 15 residues. CDR3 amino acids: CASSQGQGVGSPLHF. The CDR3 DNA reads TGTGCCAGCAGCCAGGGACAGGGGGTAGGTTCACCCCTCCACTTT.

The rearrangement links TRBV24-1 to TRBJ2-3, with D maybe TRBD1 (6 bases). The germline V and J ends were trimmed by 4 bases and 2 bases, with 15 bases remaining between them. CDR1 is KGHDR and CDR2 is SFDVKD in the germline V gene. The CDR3 is made up of 16 amino acids. As DNA, the CDR3 is TGTGCCACCAGTGACCCGGACAGACTCTACACAGATACGCAGTATTTT. This translates into CATSDPDRLYTDTQYF.

The chain employs TRBV7-3 and TRBJ2-1, with 10 nucleotides matching TRBD2. The CDR3 is 15 amino acids. Trimming removed 3 bases from V and 7 bases from J; junction bases left unmatched: 6. Germline lookup yields CDR1 SGHTA and CDR2 FQGTGA. CDR3 sequence (DNA): TGTGCCAGCAGCTTCCAGCGGGGGGGCAGGAATGAGCAGTTCTTC. Encoded protein: CASSFQRGGRNEQFF.

V and J are TRBV24-1 and TRBJ1-1; tentative D call: TRBD1 (5 bases). Trimming removed 3 bases from V and 10 bases from J, with 11 bases in between. The CDR3 loop spans 12 amino acids. The V gene's germline CDR1 is KGHDR and CDR2 SFDVKD. Here the CDR3 DNA reads TGTGCCACCAGTGATGAGGGGTTATCAGCTTTCTTT. As protein: CATSDEGLSAFF.

The chain is built from TRBV18 and TRBJ1-5, with 8 bases identical to TRBD1. The germline gives CDR1 KGHSH, CDR2 LQKENI. V was clipped by 3 bases and J by 5 bases; unmatched bases: 12. CDR3 length equals 17 residues. The CDR3 reads CASSPVLQGENDQPQHF. The CDR3 DNA follows: TGTGCCAGCTCACCTGTATTACAGGGGGAAAACGATCAGCCCCAGCATTTT.

J is TRBJ1-3 and V is TRBV30; unclear D gene. The CDR3 runs 13 residues. Trimming left V 0 bases short and J 3 bases short, with 6 bases between. Germline V gives CDR1 GTSNPN, CDR2 SVGIG (reference sequence). CDR3 in amino acids: CAWSVADGNTIYF. In nucleotides, the CDR3 is TGTGCCTGGAGTGTGGCAGATGGAAACACCATATATTTT.